A selection of T cell receptor beta chains follows, all from one sample in a study of T cell changes during pregnancy in multiple sclerosis. The repertoire was sequenced with immunoSEQ multiplex PCR; TCRdb's copy has only in-frame clones and lacks some. The repertoire holds about 68,000 clones, with around nine tenths as singletons. This specimen was peripheral blood, taken in the third trimester of pregnancy. Receptors originate from a female donor with multiple sclerosis, enrolled in a pregnancy study. Both conserved end residues are part of each CDR3. Each record gives: CDR3 protein, J gene, clone size, V gene. Part of the rows lack a size; the others show once, few, many or a class for expanded clones.

CDR3 protein: CSVLTPGLGRDTQYF; J gene: TRBJ2-3; clone size: .; V gene: TRBV29-1
CDR3 protein: CASSEWTGQYNSPLHF; J gene: TRBJ1-6; clone size: .; V gene: TRBV25-1
CDR3 protein: CAISRQKRQGSYYEQYF; J gene: TRBJ2-7; clone size: .; V gene: TRBV10-3
CDR3 protein: CASSEARTGGTGELFF; J gene: TRBJ2-2; clone size: .; V gene: TRBV10-2
CDR3 protein: CASSLVQGNNEQFF; J gene: TRBJ2-1; clone size: once; V gene: TRBV7-9
CDR3 protein: CASSPQDSKGYTF; J gene: TRBJ1-2; clone size: .; V gene: TRBV27
CDR3 protein: CAWGAGGDMNIQYF; J gene: TRBJ2-4; clone size: .; V gene: TRBV30
CDR3 protein: CASSVDVGPSSGNTIYF; J gene: TRBJ1-3; clone size: .; V gene: TRBV9
CDR3 protein: CASSPRQPGEDTEAFF; J gene: TRBJ1-1; clone size: .; V gene: TRBV5-6
CDR3 protein: CAWKLQGDTGELFF; J gene: TRBJ2-2; clone size: .; V gene: TRBV30
CDR3 protein: CACLVTGMGADEQFF; J gene: TRBJ2-1; clone size: .; V gene: TRBV30
CDR3 protein: CASSSPSGRRETQYF; J gene: TRBJ2-5; clone size: .; V gene: TRBV7-9
CDR3 protein: CAWSLYYGYTF; J gene: TRBJ1-2; clone size: .; V gene: TRBV30
CDR3 protein: CASSLGGTGGSGYTF; J gene: TRBJ1-2; clone size: .; V gene: TRBV5-1
CDR3 protein: CATAASGTGLSGGYTF; J gene: TRBJ1-2; clone size: .; V gene: TRBV10-2
CDR3 protein: CAWSPRGAGQETQYF; J gene: TRBJ2-5; clone size: .; V gene: TRBV30
CDR3 protein: CASSDLAGGPPNEQFF; J gene: TRBJ2-1; clone size: .; V gene: TRBV4-1
CDR3 protein: CASSTGTGNTEAFF; J gene: TRBJ1-1; clone size: .; V gene: TRBV7-3
CDR3 protein: CASRSLLLNTGELFF; J gene: TRBJ2-2; clone size: .; V gene: TRBV19
CDR3 protein: CASSLNNNSPLHF; J gene: TRBJ1-6; clone size: few; V gene: TRBV7-3
CDR3 protein: CASSLGTTQGLEQFF; J gene: TRBJ2-1; clone size: .; V gene: TRBV19
CDR3 protein: CAWSSGRGLINEQFF; J gene: TRBJ2-1; clone size: few; V gene: TRBV30
CDR3 protein: CASSLTIGTSGDTQYF; J gene: TRBJ2-3; clone size: once; V gene: TRBV7-8
CDR3 protein: CASSQGDRDQETQYF; J gene: TRBJ2-5; clone size: .; V gene: TRBV4-1
CDR3 protein: CASSQQGSNQPQHF; J gene: TRBJ1-5; clone size: .; V gene: TRBV25-1
CDR3 protein: CASSQGGLSSLQFF; J gene: TRBJ2-1; clone size: .; V gene: TRBV4-2
CDR3 protein: CASSSVTYNEQFF; J gene: TRBJ2-1; clone size: .; V gene: TRBV7-2
CDR3 protein: CASTSPQGNTEAFF; J gene: TRBJ1-1; clone size: .; V gene: TRBV6-5
CDR3 protein: CASSGTAAGGYTF; J gene: TRBJ1-2; clone size: .; V gene: TRBV18
CDR3 protein: CASSDTPGRGQETQYF; J gene: TRBJ2-5; clone size: few; V gene: TRBV6-4